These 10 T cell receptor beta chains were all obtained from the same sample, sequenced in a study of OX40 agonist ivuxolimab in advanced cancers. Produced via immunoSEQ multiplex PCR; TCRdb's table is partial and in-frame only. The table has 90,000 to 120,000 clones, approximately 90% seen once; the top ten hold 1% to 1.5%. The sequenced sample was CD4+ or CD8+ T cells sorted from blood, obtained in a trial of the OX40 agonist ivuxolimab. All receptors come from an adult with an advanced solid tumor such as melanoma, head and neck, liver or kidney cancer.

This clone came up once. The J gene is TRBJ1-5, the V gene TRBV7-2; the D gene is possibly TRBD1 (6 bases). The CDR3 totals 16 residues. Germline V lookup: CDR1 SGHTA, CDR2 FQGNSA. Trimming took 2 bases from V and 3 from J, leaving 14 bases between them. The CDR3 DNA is TGTGCCAGCAGCTTACACACGGACAGCGTCAATCAGCCCCAGCATTTT. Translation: CASSLHTDSVNQPQHF.

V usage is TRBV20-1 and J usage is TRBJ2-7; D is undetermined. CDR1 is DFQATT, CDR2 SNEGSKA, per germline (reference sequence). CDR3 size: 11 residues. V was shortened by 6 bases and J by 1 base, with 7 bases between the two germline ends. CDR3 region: CSAPLSYEQYF. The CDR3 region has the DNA TGCAGTGCGCCTCTATCCTACGAGCAGTACTTC.

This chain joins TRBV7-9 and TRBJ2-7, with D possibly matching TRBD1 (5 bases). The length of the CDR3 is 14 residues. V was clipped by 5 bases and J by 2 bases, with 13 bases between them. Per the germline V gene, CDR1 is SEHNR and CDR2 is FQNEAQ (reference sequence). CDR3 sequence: CASSLHDSTYEQYF. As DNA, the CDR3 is TGTGCCAGCAGCCTACACGACAGTACCTACGAGCAGTACTTC.

The CDR3 loop reads CASSLAYEQYF. CDR3 in DNA: TGTGCCAGCAGCTTGGCATACGAGCAGTACTTC. The genes are TRBV5-6 and TRBJ2-7; D not resolved. V lost 0 bases to trimming and J lost 4 bases, with 2 bases between them. Germline CDR1 SGHDT, CDR2 YYEEEE. This CDR3 contains 11 residues.

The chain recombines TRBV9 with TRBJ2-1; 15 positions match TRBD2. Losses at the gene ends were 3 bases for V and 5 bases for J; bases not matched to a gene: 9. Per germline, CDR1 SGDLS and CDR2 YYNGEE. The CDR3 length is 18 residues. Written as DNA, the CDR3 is TGTGCCAGCAGCGCCCTCGGACTAGCGGGAGGGATCAACAATGAGCAGTTCTTC. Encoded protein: CASSALGLAGGINNEQFF.

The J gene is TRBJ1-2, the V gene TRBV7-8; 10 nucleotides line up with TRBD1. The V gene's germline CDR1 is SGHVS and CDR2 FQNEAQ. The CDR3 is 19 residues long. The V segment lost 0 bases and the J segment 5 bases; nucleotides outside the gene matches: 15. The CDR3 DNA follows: TGTGCCAGCAGCTTAGCGCGATCCCAAAGACAGGGGGCGAGGTATGGCTACACCTTC. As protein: CASSLARSQRQGARYGYTF.

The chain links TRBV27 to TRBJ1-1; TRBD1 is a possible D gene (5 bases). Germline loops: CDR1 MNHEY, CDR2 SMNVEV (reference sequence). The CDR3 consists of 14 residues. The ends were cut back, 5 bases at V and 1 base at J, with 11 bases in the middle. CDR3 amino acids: CASSQWGTNTEAFF. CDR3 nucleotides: TGTGCCAGCAGTCAATGGGGGACGAACACTGAAGCTTTCTTT.

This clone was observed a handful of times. The chain's CDR3 is CASSQGLAGPSYEQYF. The CDR3, as DNA: TGTGCCAGCAGCCAAGGGCTAGCGGGCCCCTCCTACGAGCAGTACTTC. The chain uses TRBV14 and TRBJ2-7; 8 nucleotides agree with TRBD2. J lost 0 bases, V lost 1 base, and 5 bases had no gene match. Germline lookup yields CDR1 SGHDN and CDR2 FVKESK. The CDR3 totals 16 residues. Based on the CDR3 plus reference TRBV14 and TRBJ2-7, the full variable domain is EAGVTQFPSHSVIEKGQTVTLRCDPISGHDNLYWYRRVMGKEIKFLLHFVKESKQDESGMPNNRFLAERTGGTYSTLKVQPAELEDSGVYFCASSQGLAGPSYEQYFGPGTRLTVT.

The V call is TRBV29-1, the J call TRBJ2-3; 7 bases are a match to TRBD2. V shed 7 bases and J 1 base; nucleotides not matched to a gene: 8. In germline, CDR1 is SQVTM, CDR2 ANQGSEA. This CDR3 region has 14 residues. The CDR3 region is CSGGAGVGTDTQYF. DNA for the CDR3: TGCAGCGGGGGTGCGGGAGTCGGCACAGATACGCAGTATTTT.

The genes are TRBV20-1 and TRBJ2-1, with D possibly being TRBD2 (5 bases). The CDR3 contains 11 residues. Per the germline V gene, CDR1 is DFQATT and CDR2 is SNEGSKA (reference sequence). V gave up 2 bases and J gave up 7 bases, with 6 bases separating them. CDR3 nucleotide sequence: TGCAGTGCTAGATTAGCGAATGAGCAGTTCTTC. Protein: CSARLANEQFF.